The table lists the clone carrying this T cell receptor beta chain with many counts. One junction end does not reproduce the germline sequence, and a read error may be involved. The record originates from a study of regulatory T cells in long-lasting Graves disease. Time point: newly diagnosed GD, antithyroid drugs for less than 3 months. RNA extracted from PBMCs served as the sequencing template. As collected, the peripheral blood samples measured nine milliliters each and went into EDTA tubes. iRepertoire HTBI primers and Arm-PCR of CDR3 regions built TCR beta libraries. Per the study methods: Taken together, the samples had 60 or so TRBV and 13 to 15 TRBJ segments identified. MiXCR, applied by TCRdb to the multiplex PCR reads, yields one record per CDR3 protein. It is TCRdb's table, rather than the study itself, that gives the V and J calls and clone size. Found here are about 350,000 distinct CDR3 sequences, around 15% of them singletons; the top ten hold roughly 21%.

This sample was shared with a second study, whose subject was T cells in Graves' hyperthyroidism and ophthalmopathy.

The source of this sequence is a young woman with Graves disease. The material was peripheral blood mononuclear cells (PBMCs), obtained at new diagnosis, from a patient treated with antithyroid drugs.

The CDR3 DNA is TGTGCCAGCAGCTTAGGTTCGGCCAGGGGCCTGAACACTGAAGCTTTCTTC. It specifies CASSLGSARGLNTEAFF. This chain links TRBV11-2 with TRBJ1-1, with D maybe TRBD1 (6 bases). The CDR3 totals 17 residues. Germline lookup yields CDR1 SGHAT and CDR2 FQNNGV.